The 20 T cell receptor beta chains below were found in one sample sequenced in a study of blood T cell repertoires in COVID-19. The repertoire was sequenced with immunoSEQ multiplex PCR; TCRdb's copy has only in-frame clones and lacks some. This sample has under 400,000 clones; about 89% occur once, and the top ten carry roughly a tenth. Sequencing was performed on peripheral blood. The origin of the receptors is a woman aged 25-40 years with COVID-19, enrolled during active disease.

The J gene is TRBJ2-1, the V gene TRBV2, with TRBD2 matching 9 bases. The CDR3 is made up of 15 amino acids. Unmatched junction bases numbered 4, after V lost 3 bases and J lost 4 bases. Germline CDR1 and CDR2: SNHLY and FYNNEI. The CDR3 DNA reads as TGTGCCAGCAGTGACGCGGCGGGAGGGTACAATGAGCAGTTCTTC. It specifies CASSDAAGGYNEQFF.

The V call is TRBV11-2, the J call TRBJ2-2; 7 positions match TRBD1. The V segment lost 4 bases and the J segment 5 bases; nucleotides outside the gene matches: 1. This CDR3 region has 13 residues. The germline V gene has CDR1 SGHAT and CDR2 FQNNGV. The CDR3 spells CASSSGGTGELFF. The CDR3 region has the DNA TGTGCCAGCAGCTCAGGGGGAACCGGGGAGCTGTTTTTT.

This chain uses TRBV25-1 with TRBJ1-3; D might be TRBD1 (5 bases). The CDR3 sequence is 13 residues long. V lost 6 bases, J lost 1 base, and 7 bases lay in between. The germline gives CDR1 MGHDK, CDR2 SYGVNS. The CDR3 coding sequence is TGTGCCAGCAGGACAGATTCTGGAAACACCATATATTTT. Translating gives CASRTDSGNTIYF.

The CDR3 coding sequence is TGTGCCAGCAGTTGGGCTGGGGGGGGAGTGCAAGGCTACGAGCAGTACTTC. The encoded protein is CASSWAGGGVQGYEQYF. The rearrangement joins TRBV27 to TRBJ2-7, with 7 bases identical to TRBD2. Trimming at V came to 4 bases and at J to 3 bases, leaving 15 bases not matched to a gene. Germline V gene data show CDR1 as MNHEY and CDR2 as SMNVEV (reference sequence). This CDR3 has 17 amino acids.

The chain joins TRBV19 to TRBJ2-7; 11 bases agree with TRBD2. V lost 5 bases and J lost 2; bases outside the gene matches: 5. The CDR3 is made up of 15 amino acids. Per the germline V gene, CDR1 is LNHDA and CDR2 is SQIVND (reference sequence). CDR3 in DNA: TGTGCCAGTAGTTTCGAGACTAGCGGGACCTACGAGCAGTACTTC. Translated: CASSFETSGTYEQYF.

The chain joins TRBV4-3 to TRBJ2-7; 13 positions match TRBD2. CDR1 and CDR2 (germline): LGHNA, YSLEER. Germline trimming cut 3 bases from V and 5 bases from J; bases unmatched to any gene: 4. The CDR3 is 15 residues long. CDR3 DNA sequence: TGCGCCAGCAGCCAGCGGACTAGCGGGAGACACGAGCAGTACTTC. Its protein is CASSQRTSGRHEQYF.

As for this clone: At one end, the junction sequence differs from germline, possibly due to a read error. V usage is TRBV7-9 and J usage is TRBJ2-3; 12 positions match TRBD2. The CDR3 spans 18 residues. CDR1 and CDR2 from the germline V gene are SEHNR and FQNEAQ (reference sequence). CDR3: CASSSRLAGVYSTNTQYF. CDR3 coding DNA: TGTGCCAGCAGCTCCAGACTAGCGGGAGTATATAGCACAAATACGCAGTATTTT.

The chain combines TRBV11-2 with TRBJ2-2, with 10 bases matching TRBD1. With V trimmed by 5 bases and J by 6 bases, 6 bases remained unmatched. The V gene's germline CDR1 is SGHAT and CDR2 FQNNGV. The CDR3 is made up of 15 amino acids. The CDR3 nucleotides read TGTGCCAGCAGCCCGAGGACAGGGGGGTCCGGGGAGCTGTTTTTT. It encodes CASSPRTGGSGELFF.

This clone appeared once. This chain connects TRBV18 to TRBJ1-2, with D unresolved. Germline V CDR1 and CDR2: KGHSH, LQKENI. V lost 2 bases to trimming and J lost 4 bases, with 8 bases between them. The length of the CDR3 is 13 residues. The CDR3: CASSPGRSYGYTF. CDR3 in DNA: TGTGCCAGCTCACCAGGGCGTAGCTATGGCTACACCTTC.

The chain is built from TRBV28 and TRBJ1-1; perhaps TRBD1 as D (5 bases). This CDR3 is 10 amino acids long. Trimming left V 2 bases short and J 10 bases short, with 5 bases between. Germline lookup yields CDR1 MDHEN and CDR2 SYDVKM. CDR3 in amino acids: CASSLDRAFF. The CDR3 coding sequence is TGTGCCAGCAGTTTAGACAGAGCTTTCTTT.

This sequence joins TRBV9 and TRBJ1-1, with D possibly being TRBD1 (5 bases). Germline lookup yields CDR1 SGDLS and CDR2 YYNGEE. Deletions cut 4 bases from V and 7 bases from J, with 14 bases between. CDR3 length: 13 amino acids. The CDR3 DNA is TGTGCCAGCAGCAAGGGGCCACCGATTGAAGCTTTCTTT. Translating gives CASSKGPPIEAFF.

The J gene is TRBJ1-1, the V gene TRBV29-1; D unclear. The V and J ends lost 6 bases and 4 bases respectively, with 9 bases between them. The CDR3 runs to 11 residues. CDR1 is SQVTM and CDR2 is ANQGSEA in the germline V gene. CDR3 in amino acids: CSVEVGTEAFF. CDR3 coding DNA: TGCAGCGTGGAGGTAGGCACTGAAGCTTTCTTT. Complete variable domain (other parts from reference TRBV29-1 and TRBJ1-1): SAVISQKPSRDICQRGTSLTIQCQVDSQVTMMFWYRQQPGQSLTLIATANQGSEATYESGFVIDKFPISRPNLTFSTLTVSNMSPEDSSIYLCSVEVGTEAFFGQGTRLTVV.

In this sample, this clone turned up a few times. The J gene is TRBJ1-5, the V gene TRBV6-5; D may be TRBD1 (5 bases). The V end lost 5 bases, the J end lost 3 bases, and 14 bases lay between the germline ends. Germline V gene sequence: CDR1 MNHEY, CDR2 SVGAGI. The length of the CDR3 is 15 residues. The CDR3 spells CASSLDAGLNQPQHF. The CDR3 DNA reads TGTGCCAGCAGTCTCGACGCAGGGCTCAATCAGCCCCAGCATTTT.

The chain has TRBV20-1 and TRBJ2-7; D uncertain. V was trimmed by 3 bases and J by 4 bases, leaving 13 bases between them. CDR1 and CDR2 from the germline V gene are DFQATT and SNEGSKA (reference sequence). The CDR3 sequence is 13 residues long. The CDR3 spells CSASRGGFYEQYF. The DNA for the CDR3 is TGCAGTGCTAGTCGCGGCGGCTTTTACGAGCAGTACTTC.

The chain carries TRBV27 and TRBJ2-5; TRBD1 aligns across 9 bases. Trimming cost V 0 bases and J 4 bases; bases outside gene matches: 3. CDR1 and CDR2 (germline): MNHEY, SMNVEV (reference sequence). CDR3 length: 15 amino acids. The CDR3 region has the DNA TGTGCCAGCAGTTTATCGAGGACAGGGGTAGAGACCCAGTACTTC. Translating it yields CASSLSRTGVETQYF.

This sequence joins TRBV6-6 and TRBJ2-2, with 11 bases that match TRBD2. CDR1 and CDR2 from the germline V gene are MNHNY and SVGAGI (reference sequence). Trimming removed 5 bases from V and 1 base from J; junction bases left unmatched: 6. The CDR3 is 17 amino acids. The CDR3 here is CASSPTSGSGNTGELFF. CDR3 nucleotides: TGTGCCAGCAGTCCCACTAGCGGGAGTGGGAACACCGGGGAGCTGTTTTTT.

This clone was recorded once. The chain carries TRBV29-1 and TRBJ2-1, with 8 bases matching TRBD2. J lost 0 bases, V lost 5 bases, and 3 bases had no gene match. The CDR3 length is 14 residues. The germline V gene encodes CDR1 SQVTM and CDR2 ANQGSEA. The CDR3 spells CSVRSGSSYNEQFF. The CDR3 DNA reads as TGCAGCGTTAGAAGCGGGAGCTCCTACAATGAGCAGTTCTTC.

DNA of the CDR3: TGCGCCAGCAGCTTGGCCTCAGTGGTAGCGGGAGGGCCGGGGGAGCAGTACTTC. Its translation is CASSLASVVAGGPGEQYF. The chain couples TRBV5-1 to TRBJ2-7; 11 nucleotides agree with TRBD2. V lost 0 bases to trimming and J lost 7 bases; unmatched junction nucleotides: 15. This CDR3 is built from 18 residues. CDR1 and CDR2 (germline): SGHRS, YFSETQ. Full variable domain (missing parts from reference TRBV5-1 and TRBJ2-7): KAGVTQTPRYLIKTRGQQVTLSCSPISGHRSVSWYQQTPGQGLQFLFEYFSETQRNKGNFPGRFSGRQFSNSRSEMNVSTLELGDSALYLCASSLASVVAGGPGEQYFGPGTRLTVT.

This chain connects TRBV6-1 to TRBJ2-3, with D perhaps matching TRBD2 (5 bases). CDR1 is MNHNS and CDR2 is SASEGT in the germline V gene. The V and J ends lost 0 bases and 4 bases respectively, with 8 bases between them. CDR3 length equals 14 residues. The CDR3 DNA reads TGTGCCAGCAGTGAAGCGGGAGTCTCAGATACGCAGTATTTT. Its translation is CASSEAGVSDTQYF.

The rearrangement joins TRBV27 to TRBJ2-2, with 8 positions matching TRBD1. Trimming removed 2 bases from V and 1 base from J; junction bases left unmatched: 0. The germline gives CDR1 MNHEY, CDR2 SMNVEV (reference sequence). The CDR3 is 15 amino acids. CDR3 in DNA: TGTGCCAGCAGTTTAGGGACAGGGAACACCGGGGAGCTGTTTTTT. This codes for CASSLGTGNTGELFF.